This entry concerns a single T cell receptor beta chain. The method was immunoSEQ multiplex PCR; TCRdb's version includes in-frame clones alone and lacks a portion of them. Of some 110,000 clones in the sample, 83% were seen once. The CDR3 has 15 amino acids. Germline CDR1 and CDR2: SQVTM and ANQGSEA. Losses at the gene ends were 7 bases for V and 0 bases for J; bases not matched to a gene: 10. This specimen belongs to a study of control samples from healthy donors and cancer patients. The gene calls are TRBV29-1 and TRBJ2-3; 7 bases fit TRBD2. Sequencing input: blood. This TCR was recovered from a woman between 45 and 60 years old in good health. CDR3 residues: CSARTSATSTDTQYF. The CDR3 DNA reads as TGCAGCGCCCGGACTAGTGCCACTAGCACAGATACGCAGTATTTT.